Following are 9 T cell receptor beta chains from one sample sequenced in a study of post-analysis software for immune sequencing data. General study findings and limits: Higher frequency in patients than in controls was seen for about 5 TRBV segments, with TRBV5-6, TRBV5-1 and TRBV20-1 among them.

No cognate antigen is known for these TCRs. Researchers reported that TCR beta cDNA libraries carried unique molecular identifiers. In TCRdb, the PCR reads were re-called with MiXCR into one record per CDR3 protein. The sample contains 550,000 to 700,000 distinct CDR3 sequences, 44% of which appear only once. Sequences were obtained from blood. Receptors were obtained from a girl aged 10 to 17 with multiple sclerosis.

In its sample, this clonotype was seen once. The V gene is TRBV5-1, the J gene TRBJ2-3, with unresolved D. In germline, CDR1 is SGHRS, CDR2 YFSETQ. Deletions cut 0 bases from V and 5 bases from J, with 16 bases between. The CDR3 has 16 residues. CDR3 sequence (DNA): TGCGCCAGCAGCTTGGAGTCCAGGCCCCGAGGAGATACGCAGTATTTT. Translation: CASSLESRPRGDTQYF. Variable domain in full (rest from reference TRBV5-1 and TRBJ2-3): KAGVTQTPRYLIKTRGQQVTLSCSPISGHRSVSWYQQTPGQGLQFLFEYFSETQRNKGNFPGRFSGRQFSNSRSEMNVSTLELGDSALYLCASSLESRPRGDTQYFGPGTRLTVL.

The chain uses TRBV28 and TRBJ1-1; 9 nucleotides agree with TRBD1. Looked up from germline, CDR1 is MDHEN and CDR2 is SYDVKM. This CDR3 region has 14 residues. Unmatched junction bases numbered 1, after V lost 4 bases and J lost 1 base. The CDR3 nucleotides read TGTGCCAGCAGTTCGGACAGGGGGAACACTGAAGCTTTCTTT. It translates to CASSSDRGNTEAFF.

V is TRBV12-3 or TRBV12-4 and J is TRBJ2-6; 8 bases line up with TRBD1. The CDR3 extends over 19 amino acids. After removal of 11 bases from V and 2 bases from J, the junction contained 20 bases not matched to a gene. The CDR3 DNA sequence: TGTGCCGGCCGTTCCACCGGGACAGGAAGATCTCCTGGGGCCAACGTCCTGACTTTC. Its translation: CAGRSTGTGRSPGANVLTF.

This clonotype was seen a handful of times. The chain recombines TRBV15 with TRBJ2-5, with 8 bases fitting TRBD2. Germline loops: CDR1 LNHNV, CDR2 YYDKDF (reference sequence). With 0 bases clipped from V and 4 bases from J, the junction kept 10 bases outside the gene matches. This CDR3 is 17 amino acids long. CDR3 loop: CATSRDLLGGAGETQYF. The CDR3 region has the DNA TGTGCCACCAGCAGAGATCTCCTCGGGGGGGCGGGAGAGACCCAGTACTTC.

The genes are TRBV4-1 and TRBJ2-7, with 11 positions matching TRBD2. The CDR3 is made up of 17 amino acids. The J segment lost 2 bases and the V segment lost 3 bases, leaving 9 bases of the junction unmatched. Germline CDR1 reads MGHRA; CDR2 reads YSYEKL. CDR3 bases: TGCGCCAGCAGCCACCCACTCCGACTAGCGGGACCCTACGAGCAGTACTTC. It yields the protein CASSHPLRLAGPYEQYF.

This sequence joins TRBV27 and TRBJ1-5; a possible D gene is TRBD1 (6 bases). V was pared by 5 bases and J by 2 bases, with 19 bases between. The CDR3 is 17 amino acids. CDR1 and CDR2 from the germline V gene are MNHEY and SMNVEV (reference sequence). The CDR3 sequence is CASSPGGGARGNQPQHF. CDR3 in DNA: TGTGCCAGCAGTCCCGGTGGGGGGGCGCGAGGCAATCAGCCCCAGCATTTT.

V is TRBV5-5 and J is TRBJ1-1; D is ambiguous. The germline V gene has CDR1 SGHKS and CDR2 YYEKEE (reference sequence). V lost 1 base, J lost 1 base, and 8 bases lay in between. This CDR3 has 14 residues. The CDR3 loop is CASSLWRGNTEAFF. The CDR3 nucleotides are TGTGCCAGCAGCTTGTGGCGAGGGAACACTGAAGCTTTCTTT.

The chain couples TRBV7-2 to TRBJ2-1; D might be TRBD1 (6 bases). The DNA matches TRBJ2-7 better at its end, which makes the J call doubtful. CDR1 is SGHTA and CDR2 is FQGNSA in the germline V gene. This CDR3 is 17 amino acids long. The CDR3 protein is CASSFDAGQSSYNEQYF. In DNA, the CDR3 is TGTGCCAGCAGCTTCGACGCTGGACAGAGCTCCTACAATGAGCAGTACTTC.

V and J are TRBV4-2 and TRBJ1-5; the match to TRBD1 covers 7 bases. The CDR3 runs 15 residues. Looked up from germline, CDR1 is LGHNA and CDR2 is YNFKEQ. The ends lost 0 bases at V and 3 bases at J; junction bases unmatched: 2. CDR3 in amino acids: CASSQDGQANQPQHF. The CDR3 bases are TGTGCCAGCAGCCAAGATGGACAGGCCAATCAGCCCCAGCATTTT.